The clone carrying this T cell receptor (beta chain) was counted at least ten times. Its antigen is unknown. With a duration under 3 months, ophthalmopathy in the donors showed moderate-to-severe activity, CAS ≥3 and NOSPECS ≥4. These data belong to a study of Graves' ophthalmopathy and Graves' hyperthyroidism. Notes on the study in general: Ophthalmopathy cases were distinguished from stable hyperthyroidism by a 13-signature model, reaching approximately 87% sensitivity and around 80% specificity. Detection in blood was also observed for most expanded thyroid clonotypes above 0.001 frequency.

RNA transcripts were the source from which TCR beta CDR3 regions were amplified. RT-PCR in the first round used HTBI primers; a second-round multiplex PCR followed. TCRdb re-called the multiplex PCR reads through MiXCR, storing one row per CDR3 protein. This sample has approximately 480,000 distinct CDR3 sequences, with under 15% found just once. Germline V lookup: CDR1 SEHNR, CDR2 FQNEAQ (reference sequence). V was clipped by 2 bases and J by 7 bases; unmatched bases: 8. CDR3 length: 15 amino acids. Material: blood. V is TRBV7-9 and J is TRBJ1-5, with 7 bases identical to TRBD1. This TCR derives from a woman aged 30 to 39 with Graves' ophthalmopathy. The CDR3 sequence: CASSLSTGVGQPQHF. The DNA for the CDR3 is TGTGCCAGCAGCTTATCTACAGGGGTGGGGCAGCCCCAGCATTTT.